This TCR beta chain was sequenced in a study of blood T cells in healthy people across ages. Study findings and constraints: Any conclusive comparison of naive versus antigen-experienced cells was prevented by using unsorted PBMCs.

On this clonotype: What it binds is not known.

With a J-beta primer mix and a sample-barcoded 5' primer, a second PCR ran about 7 to 12 cycles. TCRdb itself ran the 5' RACE reads through MiXCR, one entry per CDR3 protein. The repertoire holds 700,000 to 1,000,000 distinct CDR3 sequences, around 45% seen once, with around 18% in the top ten. The CDR3 has 14 residues. V lost 2 bases, J lost 2 bases, and 12 bases lay in between. CDR1 and CDR2 (germline): GTSNPN, SVGIG (reference sequence). This chain links TRBV30 with TRBJ2-5; tentatively, D is TRBD1 (5 bases). This clonotype was sampled from a man aged 55 to 70 in good health. The sequenced material came from blood. Here the CDR3 reads CAWSNTGFQETQYF. DNA for the CDR3: TGTGCCTGGAGTAATACAGGCTTTCAAGAGACCCAGTACTTC.